Sequencing of this T cell receptor (beta chain) was carried out in a study of radiotherapy plus CTLA-4 blockade in lung cancer. Across the study: Disease control reached 31%, with objective responses in approximately 20%.

A note on this clone: The target antigen is unknown.

Here immunoSEQ multiplex PCR was the method, and the copy in TCRdb shows in-frame clones only, minus some. The sample has some 41,000 clones, less than 75% seen once. Findings of the study overall: In blood, early T cell clone dynamics reportedly predicted response best, together with interferon-beta. Following radiotherapy plus ipilimumab, tumor-derived TCR clones expanded in the blood.

Ipilimumab-mediated CTLA-4 blockade plus focal radiation was given to patients having chemo-refractory metastatic non-small-cell lung cancer. This TCR derives from a human donor with non-small cell lung cancer who had a partial response to radiotherapy plus ipilimumab. Sequenced here: peripheral blood, sampled from a patient treated with radiotherapy plus ipilimumab.

CDR3 DNA: TGTGCCAGCAGCCCCAGGACAGGGGGAGTAACCGGGGAGCTGTTTTTT. Encoded protein: CASSPRTGGVTGELFF. J is TRBJ2-2 and V is TRBV7-3, with 10 bases fitting TRBD1. Germline CDR1 is SGHTA and CDR2 is FQGTGA. The CDR3 extends over 16 amino acids. V was clipped by 5 bases and J by 5 bases; unmatched bases: 8. The full variable domain, rest sourced from reference TRBV7-3 and TRBJ2-2, is GAGVSQTPSNKVTEKGKYVELRCDPISGHTALYWYRQSLGQGPEFLIYFQGTGAADDSGLPNDRFFAVRPEGSVSTLKIQRTERGDSAVYLCASSPRTGGVTGELFFGEGSRLTVL.